The 6 T cell receptor beta chains given below trace back to one sample, sequenced in a study of identical twins. TCRdb re-analysed the 5' RACE reads in MiXCR, keeping a single row per CDR3 protein. This table has 1.5 million to 2 million distinct CDR3 sequences, about 30% appearing once. The sequenced material came from cord blood. The receptors originated from a newborn girl in good health.

V and J are TRBV28 and TRBJ2-3; either TRBD1 or TRBD2 may fit D (5 bases each). The CDR3 loop spans 14 amino acids. Trimming pared 5 bases from V and 9 bases from J, leaving 18 bases between. CDR1 and CDR2 (germline): MDHEN, SYDVKM. CDR3 DNA: TGTGCCAGCAGTCCAACTATGGGACGGGACACGCAGTATTTT. This encodes CASSPTMGRDTQYF.

As regards this clonotype: The junction shows a germline mismatch at one end, possibly a read error. This rearrangement joins TRBV10-3 to TRBJ2-1, with unresolved D. The CDR3 is made up of 12 amino acids. Per the germline V gene, CDR1 is ENHRY and CDR2 is SYGVKD. The CDR3 protein is CAIGPQNNEQIF. The CDR3 DNA follows: TGTGCCATCGGTCCCCAGAATAATGAGCAGATCTTC.

The rearrangement links TRBV5-1 to TRBJ2-7, with D uncertain. This CDR3 has 13 residues. Germline loops: CDR1 SGHRS, CDR2 YFSETQ. The germline V and J ends were trimmed by 0 bases and 5 bases, with 9 bases remaining between them. The CDR3 DNA follows: TGCGCCAGCAGCTTGGTCAGACTCCACGAGCAGTACTTC. This encodes CASSLVRLHEQYF.

The chain links TRBV20-1 to TRBJ2-2; D possibly corresponds to TRBD2 (6 bases). The V end was cut by 6 bases, the J end by 3 bases, with 14 bases between. The CDR3 runs to 14 residues. Germline loops: CDR1 DFQATT, CDR2 SNEGSKA (reference sequence). The CDR3 is CSANYPGDTGELFF. The CDR3 nucleotides read TGCAGTGCGAATTATCCGGGAGACACCGGGGAGCTGTTTTTT.

This clonotype was detected only a few times. The rearrangement links TRBV2 to TRBJ2-1; D uncertain. Looked up from germline, CDR1 is SNHLY and CDR2 is FYNNEI. The germline V and J ends were trimmed by 2 bases and 7 bases, with 18 bases remaining between them. CDR3 length: 16 residues. Here the CDR3 reads CASSEPRHRIGNEQFF. The CDR3 nucleotides read TGTGCCAGCAGTGAACCAAGGCACCGTATCGGGAATGAGCAGTTCTTC.

This clonotype has a handful of counts. The rearrangement uses TRBV7-2 and TRBJ2-1, with TRBD2 identical over 14 bases. V shed 4 bases, J shed 9 bases, and the junction held 8 bases outside the gene matches. This CDR3 spans 16 amino acids. Germline CDR1 and CDR2: SGHTA and FQGNSA. The chain's CDR3 is CASSSTGLAGGLEQFF. DNA of the CDR3: TGTGCCAGCAGCTCAACAGGACTAGCGGGAGGTCTTGAGCAGTTCTTC.